These T cell receptor beta chains were read from a single sample in a study of OX40 agonist ivuxolimab in advanced cancers. TCRdb keeps only in-frame clones here, not all; method: immunoSEQ multiplex PCR. The data show approximately 25,000 clones, roughly 90% seen once. The source was CD4+ or CD8+ T cells sorted from blood, collected in a trial of the OX40 agonist ivuxolimab. Receptor source: an adult with an advanced solid tumor such as melanoma, head and neck, liver or kidney cancer. Each CDR3 is given with its conserved first and last residue. The order of the fields is CDR3 DNA, CDR3 protein, J gene, V gene, D gene, CDR3 length, clone size. A D gene is named only where the DNA matches it firmly. Size is stated for part of the rows, as once, few or many counts, or as a class when the clone is expanded.

DNA: TGTGCCAGCAGCGTAAGACTAGCGGGAGAAGATGAGCAGTTCTTC
CDR3: CASSVRLAGEDEQFF
J: TRBJ2-1
V: TRBV2
D: TRBD2
length: 15
size: NA

DNA: TGCGCCAGCAGCTTGGGAACAGGGCGGACCGGGGAGCTGTTTTTT
CDR3: CASSLGTGRTGELFF
J: TRBJ2-2
V: TRBV5-1
D: NA
length: 15
size: NA

DNA: TGTGCCAGCAGCTTTTTCGGGGGCAGGGACACCATATATTTT
CDR3: CASSFFGGRDTIYF
J: TRBJ1-3
V: TRBV11-2
D: NA
length: 14
size: NA

DNA: TGTGCCAGCAGCCCGCGGTTGGGGACCCCAAATTCACCCCTCCACTTT
CDR3: CASSPRLGTPNSPLHF
J: TRBJ1-6
V: TRBV7-2
D: NA
length: 16
size: few

DNA: TGCAGCGTTGAAACCGGGACAGGGACGGAAGGAAACACCATATATTTT
CDR3: CSVETGTGTEGNTIYF
J: TRBJ1-3
V: TRBV29-1
D: TRBD1
length: 16
size: NA

DNA: TGTGCCAGCAGCTCTCCGGGACAGGGGGCGGGCGGCTACACCTTC
CDR3: CASSSPGQGAGGYTF
J: TRBJ1-2
V: TRBV7-9
D: TRBD1
length: 15
size: NA

DNA: TGTGCCAGCAGCGCGGAGGGGTTCGGTGGCACAGATACGCAGTATTTT
CDR3: CASSAEGFGGTDTQYF
J: TRBJ2-3
V: TRBV9
D: NA
length: 16
size: medium-sized

DNA: TGTGCCAGTAGTAGACAATATGACGGGAACTCTGAAGCTTTCTTT
CDR3: CASSRQYDGNSEAFF
J: TRBJ1-1
V: TRBV19
D: NA
length: 15
size: NA

DNA: TGTGCCAGCAGCTTCATGACCGGGGGCAAGGAGACCCAGTACTTC
CDR3: CASSFMTGGKETQYF
J: TRBJ2-5
V: TRBV11-3
D: NA
length: 15
size: once

DNA: TGTGCCAGCAGCGGCGTAGCGGGAGGGCTGTCAGATACGCAGTATTTT
CDR3: CASSGVAGGLSDTQYF
J: TRBJ2-3
V: TRBV5-5
D: TRBD2
length: 16
size: once

DNA: TGTGCCAGCAGCTCTATTCAAGCCTCCTATGGCTACACCTTC
CDR3: CASSSIQASYGYTF
J: TRBJ1-2
V: TRBV7-2
D: NA
length: 14
size: NA

DNA: TGTGCCAGCAGCTTTCAGGACCTGCGATGGAACACTGAAGCTTTCTTT
CDR3: CASSFQDLRWNTEAFF
J: TRBJ1-1
V: TRBV5-6
D: NA
length: 16
size: NA

DNA: TGCGCCAGCAGCCAAAGGATTCCCATGAACACTGAAGCTTTCTTT
CDR3: CASSQRIPMNTEAFF
J: TRBJ1-1
V: TRBV4-1
D: NA
length: 15
size: NA

DNA: TGCGCCAGCAGCCCCGATCTGGGGGATGGTGAGACTGAAGCTTTCTTT
CDR3: CASSPDLGDGETEAFF
J: TRBJ1-1
V: TRBV4-3
D: NA
length: 16
size: once

DNA: TGTGCCAGTAGACATAGTCAACAGGGGAATCAGCCCCAGCATTTT
CDR3: CASRHSQQGNQPQHF
J: TRBJ1-5
V: TRBV19
D: TRBD1
length: 15
size: NA

DNA: TGTGCCAGTAGCTGGCCCCCGGGGCAGGGTGCAGATACGCAGTATTTT
CDR3: CASSWPPGQGADTQYF
J: TRBJ2-3
V: TRBV19
D: NA
length: 16
size: NA

DNA: TGTGCCAGCAGTGAACTAGCGGGGGGGGACACAGATACGCAGTATTTT
CDR3: CASSELAGGDTDTQYF
J: TRBJ2-3
V: TRBV6-4
D: TRBD2
length: 16
size: NA

DNA: TGTGCCAGCAGCTCCCCCACAAACCCCTACGAGCAGTACTTC
CDR3: CASSSPTNPYEQYF
J: TRBJ2-7
V: TRBV11-3
D: NA
length: 14
size: NA

DNA: TGTGCCAGCAGTGAGGTGATCTACGAGCAGTACTTC
CDR3: CASSEVIYEQYF
J: TRBJ2-7
V: TRBV2
D: NA
length: 12
size: NA

DNA: TGTGCCAGCAGTTACCCCGGACTAGCGATCAACAATGAGCAGTTCTTC
CDR3: CASSYPGLAINNEQFF
J: TRBJ2-1
V: TRBV6-6
D: TRBD2
length: 16
size: NA

DNA: TGTGCCGGAGGGGGTAGGATGAACACTGAAGCTTTCTTT
CDR3: CAGGGRMNTEAFF
J: TRBJ1-1
V: TRBV30
D: NA
length: 13
size: NA

DNA: TGCGCCAGCAGCTTGGGTATGTCCAATGAGCAGTTCTTC
CDR3: CASSLGMSNEQFF
J: TRBJ2-1
V: TRBV5-1
D: NA
length: 13
size: few

DNA: TGTGCCAGCAGTCAACAGGGAAGGGGCGGAAAACTGTTTTTT
CDR3: CASSQQGRGGKLFF
J: TRBJ1-4
V: TRBV28
D: NA
length: 14
size: NA

DNA: TGTGCTAGTGGCCAACCTAGCGGGCGAGAGCAGTTCTTC
CDR3: CASGQPSGREQFF
J: TRBJ2-1
V: TRBV12-5
D: TRBD2
length: 13
size: NA